The TCR beta chain described here comes from a study of patients and donors after allogeneic stem cell transplantation. TCRdb fed the RT-PCR reads into MiXCR, producing one record per CDR3 protein. The table has approximately 7,100 distinct CDR3 sequences, roughly 10% seen once. Germline CDR1 and CDR2: SGHRS and YFSETQ. CDR3 length: 14 amino acids. V was pared by 3 bases and J by 4 bases, with 13 bases between. This clonotype was observed at least ten times. The sample was blood, either unsorted or a sorted T cell fraction (not recorded which). The clonotype comes from a human donor who was either an allogeneic HSCT recipient or a stem cell or donor lymphocyte infusion donor (not recorded which). It is not recorded whose cells these are; they may come from a transplant donor. V gene TRBV5-1 combines with J gene TRBJ1-1; D unresolved. This CDR3 is CASSSQTSSTEAFF. Written as DNA, the CDR3 is TGCGCCAGCAGCTCGCAGACCTCTAGCACTGAAGCTTTCTTT.